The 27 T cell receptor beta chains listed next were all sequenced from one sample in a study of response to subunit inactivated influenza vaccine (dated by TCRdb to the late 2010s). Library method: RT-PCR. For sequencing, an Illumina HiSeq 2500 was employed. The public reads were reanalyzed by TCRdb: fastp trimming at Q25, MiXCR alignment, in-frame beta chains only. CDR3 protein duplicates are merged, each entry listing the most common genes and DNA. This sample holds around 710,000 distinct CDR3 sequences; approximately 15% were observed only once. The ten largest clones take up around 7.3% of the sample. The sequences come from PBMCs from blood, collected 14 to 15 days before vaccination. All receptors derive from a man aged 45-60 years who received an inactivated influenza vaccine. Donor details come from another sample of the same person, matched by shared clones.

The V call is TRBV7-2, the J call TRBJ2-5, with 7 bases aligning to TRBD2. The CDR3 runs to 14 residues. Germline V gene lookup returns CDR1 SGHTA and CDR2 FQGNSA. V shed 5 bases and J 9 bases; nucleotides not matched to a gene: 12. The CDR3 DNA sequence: TGTGCCAGCAGCCGGCTGGCCGCGGGGGAGGCCCAGTACTTC. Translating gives CASSRLAAGEAQYF.

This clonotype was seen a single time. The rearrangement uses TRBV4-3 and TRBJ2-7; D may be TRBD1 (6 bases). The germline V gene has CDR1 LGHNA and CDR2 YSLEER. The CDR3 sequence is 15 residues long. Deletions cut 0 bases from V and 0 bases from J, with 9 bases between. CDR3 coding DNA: TGCGCCAGCAGCCAAGATCGGACAGACTCCTACGAGCAGTACTTC. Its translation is CASSQDRTDSYEQYF.

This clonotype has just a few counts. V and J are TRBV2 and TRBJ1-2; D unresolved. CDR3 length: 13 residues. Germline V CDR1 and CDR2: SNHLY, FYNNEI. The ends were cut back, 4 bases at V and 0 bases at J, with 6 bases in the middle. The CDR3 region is CASSAFTNYGYTF. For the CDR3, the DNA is TGTGCCAGCAGTGCCTTTACTAACTATGGCTACACCTTC.

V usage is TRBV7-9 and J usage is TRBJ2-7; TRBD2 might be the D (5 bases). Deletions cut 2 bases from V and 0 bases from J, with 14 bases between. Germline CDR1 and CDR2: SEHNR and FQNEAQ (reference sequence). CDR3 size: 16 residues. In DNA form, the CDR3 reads TGTGCCAGCAGCTTAACCCGAGGAGGAAACTCCTACGAGCAGTACTTC. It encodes CASSLTRGGNSYEQYF.

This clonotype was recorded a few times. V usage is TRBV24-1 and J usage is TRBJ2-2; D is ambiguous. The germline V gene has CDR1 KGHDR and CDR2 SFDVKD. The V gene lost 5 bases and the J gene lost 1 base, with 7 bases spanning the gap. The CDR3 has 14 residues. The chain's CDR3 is CATSAQMNTGELFF. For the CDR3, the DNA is TGTGCCACCAGTGCTCAGATGAACACCGGGGAGCTGTTTTTT.

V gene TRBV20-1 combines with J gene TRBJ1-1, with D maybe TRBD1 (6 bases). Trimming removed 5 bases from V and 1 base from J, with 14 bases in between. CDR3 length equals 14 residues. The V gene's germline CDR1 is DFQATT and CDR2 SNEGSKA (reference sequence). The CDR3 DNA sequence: TGCAGTGCTCCAGGGGAGGAGTGGAACACTGAAGCTTTCTTT. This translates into CSAPGEEWNTEAFF.

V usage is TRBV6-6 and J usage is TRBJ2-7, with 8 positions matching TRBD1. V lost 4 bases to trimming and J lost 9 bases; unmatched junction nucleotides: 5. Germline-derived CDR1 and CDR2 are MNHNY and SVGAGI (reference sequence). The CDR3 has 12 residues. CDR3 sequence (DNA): TGTGCCAGCAGTTGGAGACAGGGGACGCAGTACTTC. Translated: CASSWRQGTQYF.

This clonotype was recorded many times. CDR3 residues: CASSPIQETQYF. Here the CDR3 DNA reads TGTGCCAGCTCACCAATCCAAGAGACCCAGTACTTC. The chain is built from TRBV18 and TRBJ2-5; D is unresolved. The V gene's germline CDR1 is KGHSH and CDR2 LQKENI. V lost 2 bases to trimming and J lost 1 base, with 2 bases between them. This CDR3 has 12 residues.

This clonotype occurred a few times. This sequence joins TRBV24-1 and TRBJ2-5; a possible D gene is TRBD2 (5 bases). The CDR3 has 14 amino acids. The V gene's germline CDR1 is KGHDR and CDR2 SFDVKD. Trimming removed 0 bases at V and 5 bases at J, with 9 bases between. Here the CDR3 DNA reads TGTGCCACCAGTGATTTGGCTAGCAGGGAGACCCAGTACTTC. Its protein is CATSDLASRETQYF.

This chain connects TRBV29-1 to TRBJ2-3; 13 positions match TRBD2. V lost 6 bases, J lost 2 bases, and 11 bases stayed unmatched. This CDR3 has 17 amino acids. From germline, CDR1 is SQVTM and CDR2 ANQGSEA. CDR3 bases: TGCAGCGTCAAAGGGACTAGCGGGACCCCCCACACAGATACGCAGTATTTT. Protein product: CSVKGTSGTPHTDTQYF.

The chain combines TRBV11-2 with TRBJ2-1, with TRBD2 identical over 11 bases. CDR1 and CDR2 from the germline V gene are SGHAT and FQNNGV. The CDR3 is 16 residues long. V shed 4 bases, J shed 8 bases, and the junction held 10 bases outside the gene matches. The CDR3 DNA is TGTGCCAGCAGCTCCATTAGCGGGAGGGCCGTGTATGAGCAGTTCTTC. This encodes CASSSISGRAVYEQFF. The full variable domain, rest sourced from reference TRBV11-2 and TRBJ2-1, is EAGVAQSPRYKIIEKRQSVAFWCNPISGHATLYWYQQILGQGPKLLIQFQNNGVVDDSQLPKDRFSAERLKGVDSTLKIQPAKLEDSAVYLCASSSISGRAVYEQFFGPGTRLTVL.

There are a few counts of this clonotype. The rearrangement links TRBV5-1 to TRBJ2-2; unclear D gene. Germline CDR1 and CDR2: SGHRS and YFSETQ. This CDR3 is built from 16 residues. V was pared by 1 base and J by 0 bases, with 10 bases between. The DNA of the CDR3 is TGCGCCAGCAGCTTGACCTCCGACTCGAACACCGGGGAGCTGTTTTTT. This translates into CASSLTSDSNTGELFF.

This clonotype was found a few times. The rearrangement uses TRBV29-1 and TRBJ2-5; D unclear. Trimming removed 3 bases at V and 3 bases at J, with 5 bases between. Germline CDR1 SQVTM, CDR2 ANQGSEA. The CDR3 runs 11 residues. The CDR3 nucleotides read TGCAGCGTTGACAAAAAAGAGACCCAGTACTTC. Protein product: CSVDKKETQYF.

CDR3 sequence reads: CSARDWPSEYNEQFF. CDR3 DNA sequence: TGCAGTGCTAGAGATTGGCCTAGCGAGTACAATGAGCAGTTCTTC. The V gene is TRBV20-1, the J gene TRBJ2-1, with D tentatively TRBD2 (6 bases). The germline V gene has CDR1 DFQATT and CDR2 SNEGSKA (reference sequence). This CDR3 is 15 amino acids long. The V end was cut by 0 bases, the J end by 4 bases, with 13 bases between.

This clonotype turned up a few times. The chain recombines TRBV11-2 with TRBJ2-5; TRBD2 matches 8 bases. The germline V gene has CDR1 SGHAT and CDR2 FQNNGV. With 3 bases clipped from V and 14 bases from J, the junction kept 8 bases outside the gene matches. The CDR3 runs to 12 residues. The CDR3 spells CASSLLPGLVYF. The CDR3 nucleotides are TGTGCCAGCAGCTTGTTGCCGGGACTAGTATACTTC.

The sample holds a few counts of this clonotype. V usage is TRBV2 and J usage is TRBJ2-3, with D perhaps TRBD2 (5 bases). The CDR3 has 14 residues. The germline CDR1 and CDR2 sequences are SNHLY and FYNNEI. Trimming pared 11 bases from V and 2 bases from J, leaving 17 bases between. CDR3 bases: TGTGCCCTCCAAGCGGAGAAATCCACAGATACGCAGTATTTT. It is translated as CALQAEKSTDTQYF.

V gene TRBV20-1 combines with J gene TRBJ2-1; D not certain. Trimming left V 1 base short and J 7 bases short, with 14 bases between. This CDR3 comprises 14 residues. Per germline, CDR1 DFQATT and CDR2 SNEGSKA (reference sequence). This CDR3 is CSARVGQNPNEQFF. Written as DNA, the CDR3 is TGCAGTGCTAGAGTAGGGCAAAACCCTAATGAGCAGTTCTTC.

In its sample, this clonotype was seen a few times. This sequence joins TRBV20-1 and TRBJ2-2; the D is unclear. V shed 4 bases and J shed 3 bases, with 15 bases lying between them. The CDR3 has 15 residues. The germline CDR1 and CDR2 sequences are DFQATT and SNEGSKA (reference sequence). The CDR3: CSAISGNRHTGELFF. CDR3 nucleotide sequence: TGCAGTGCTATTAGTGGGAACCGACACACCGGGGAGCTGTTTTTT.

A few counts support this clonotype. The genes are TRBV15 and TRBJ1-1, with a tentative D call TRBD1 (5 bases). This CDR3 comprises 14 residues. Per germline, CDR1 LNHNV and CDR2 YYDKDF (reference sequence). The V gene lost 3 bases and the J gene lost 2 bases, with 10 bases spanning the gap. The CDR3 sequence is CATSSGGANTEAFF. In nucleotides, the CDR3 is TGTGCCACCAGCAGCGGCGGGGCTAACACTGAAGCTTTCTTT.

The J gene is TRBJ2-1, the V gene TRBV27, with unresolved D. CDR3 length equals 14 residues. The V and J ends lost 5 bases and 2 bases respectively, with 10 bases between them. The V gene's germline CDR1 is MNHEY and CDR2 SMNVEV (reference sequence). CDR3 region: CASSLGWPYNEQFF. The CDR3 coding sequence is TGTGCCAGCAGTCTGGGGTGGCCCTACAATGAGCAGTTCTTC.

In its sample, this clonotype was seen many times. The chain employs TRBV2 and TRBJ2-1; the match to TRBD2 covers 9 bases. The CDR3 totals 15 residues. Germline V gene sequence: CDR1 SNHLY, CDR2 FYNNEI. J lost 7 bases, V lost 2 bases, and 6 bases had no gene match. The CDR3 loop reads CASSERAGGSNEQFF. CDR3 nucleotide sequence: TGTGCCAGCAGTGAAAGGGCGGGGGGGTCGAATGAGCAGTTCTTC.

The CDR3 DNA is TGTGCCAGCAGCCTCCGGAGGACGGGAAGGAATGAGCAGTTCTTC. Translating it yields CASSLRRTGRNEQFF. V gene TRBV6-1 combines with J gene TRBJ2-1; tentative D call: TRBD2 (5 bases). The germline CDR1 and CDR2 sequences are MNHNS and SASEGT. The CDR3 sequence is 15 residues long. Trimming took 6 bases from V and 7 from J, leaving 19 bases between them.

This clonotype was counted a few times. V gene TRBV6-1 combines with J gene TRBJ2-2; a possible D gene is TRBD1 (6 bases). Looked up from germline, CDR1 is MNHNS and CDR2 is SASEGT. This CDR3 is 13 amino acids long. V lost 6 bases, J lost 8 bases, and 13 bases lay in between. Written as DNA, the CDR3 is TGTGCCAGCAGGATACAGGGTCGTGGGGAGCTGTTTTTT. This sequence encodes CASRIQGRGELFF.

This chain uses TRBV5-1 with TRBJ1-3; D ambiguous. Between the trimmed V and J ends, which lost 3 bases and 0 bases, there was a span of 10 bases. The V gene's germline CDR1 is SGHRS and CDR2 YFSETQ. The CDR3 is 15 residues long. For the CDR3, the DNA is TGCGCCAGCAGCTCGGACGGCTACTCTGGAAACACCATATATTTT. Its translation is CASSSDGYSGNTIYF.

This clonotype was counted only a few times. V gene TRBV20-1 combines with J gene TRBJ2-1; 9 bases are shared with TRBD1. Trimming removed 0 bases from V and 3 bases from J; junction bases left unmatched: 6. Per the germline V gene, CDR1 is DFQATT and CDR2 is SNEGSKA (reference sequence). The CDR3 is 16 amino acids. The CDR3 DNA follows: TGCAGTGCTAGAGATCCACGGACAGGGGACTACAATGAGCAGTTCTTC. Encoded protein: CSARDPRTGDYNEQFF.

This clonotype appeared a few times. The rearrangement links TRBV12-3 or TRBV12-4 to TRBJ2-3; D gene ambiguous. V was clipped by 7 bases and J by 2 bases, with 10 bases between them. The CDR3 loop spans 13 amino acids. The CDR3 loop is CASKQIPTDTQYF. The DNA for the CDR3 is TGTGCCAGCAAACAGATTCCCACAGATACGCAGTATTTT.

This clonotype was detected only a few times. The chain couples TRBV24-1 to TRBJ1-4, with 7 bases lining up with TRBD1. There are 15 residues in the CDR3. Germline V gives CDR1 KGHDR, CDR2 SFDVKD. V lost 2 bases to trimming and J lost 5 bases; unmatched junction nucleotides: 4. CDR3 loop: CATSDSSGQNEKLFF. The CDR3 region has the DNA TGTGCCACCAGTGATTCGTCGGGACAGAATGAAAAACTGTTTTTT.